Each of the 27 T cell receptor beta chains below was sequenced from the same sample in a study of vaccination and CD4 T cells after COVID-19 (dated by TCRdb to between 2020 and 2023). No cognate antigen is known for these TCRs. The treatment or condition label, read with the paper, signifies: roughly ten-day PBMC culture with coronavirus spike peptide pools or control peptides (ViraFEST assay). Libraries came from PCR. Sequencing instrument: Illumina iSeq 100. TCR sequencing of DNA from cultured CD4+ T cells used the Oncomine TCR Beta short-read assay at the Johns Hopkins FTIC core. Using fastp trimming at Q25 and MiXCR clonotype assembly, TCRdb reanalyzed the public sequencing data and kept in-frame beta chains. All rows with the same CDR3 protein become a single entry with the most common DNA and genes. Within this sample are 20,000 to 25,000 distinct CDR3 sequences, with 54% of them counted one time only. The ten largest clones represent less than 7% of the sample.

Sequences were obtained from CD4+ T cells from blood, cultured in vitro. These receptors originate from a human donor who had recovered from COVID-19.

This clonotype came up a few times. The chain links TRBV27 to TRBJ2-2; tentatively, D is TRBD2 (6 bases). The CDR3 length is 16 residues. Germline V CDR1 and CDR2: MNHEY, SMNVEV (reference sequence). V was clipped by 4 bases and J by 2 bases, with 14 bases between them. CDR3 sequence (DNA): TGTGCCAGCAGTTCCCCGATGGGGGGAAACACCGGGGAGCTGTTTTTT. It encodes CASSSPMGGNTGELFF.

This clonotype was observed a few times. V is TRBV6-1 and J is TRBJ1-2; 7 positions agree with TRBD1. Germline CDR1 reads MNHNS; CDR2 reads SASEGT. The ends lost 6 bases at V and 2 bases at J; junction bases unmatched: 3. The CDR3 runs 13 residues. Written as DNA, the CDR3 is TGTGCCAGCAGAGGGGGCCTGAACTATGGCTACACCTTC. Residues: CASRGGLNYGYTF.

The V gene is TRBV7-2, the J gene TRBJ1-5; 7 bases align to TRBD1. V dropped 1 base and J dropped 4; count of bases not matched to a gene: 4. CDR3 length: 15 residues. Germline CDR1 SGHTA, CDR2 FQGNSA. The CDR3 here is CASSLGTGRNQPQHF. For the CDR3, the DNA is TGTGCCAGCAGCTTAGGGACAGGCCGAAATCAGCCCCAGCATTTT.

This chain links TRBV20-1 with TRBJ2-7; D possibly corresponds to TRBD2 (6 bases). CDR1 DFQATT and CDR2 SNEGSKA come from the germline V gene (reference sequence). Trimming stripped 5 bases from V and 3 bases from J, with 17 bases between. The length of the CDR3 is 14 residues. The CDR3 DNA reads as TGCAGTGCTCCGGGCGTGGGAGGTAACTACGAGCAGTACTTC. Translation gives CSAPGVGGNYEQYF.

This clonotype is a singleton in its sample. V and J are TRBV7-8 and TRBJ2-7; D is possibly TRBD2 (5 bases). Germline V gene data show CDR1 as SGHVS and CDR2 as FQNEAQ. Deletions cut 2 bases from V and 3 bases from J, with 17 bases between. The length of the CDR3 is 16 residues. The DNA of the CDR3 is TGTGCCAGCAGCTTAAGTGTTGTGCGGGCGGGCTACGAGCAGTACTTC. Its translation is CASSLSVVRAGYEQYF.

In this sample, this clonotype turned up a few times. The J gene is TRBJ1-2, the V gene TRBV19; unclear D gene. The CDR3 runs 16 residues. The germline V and J ends were trimmed by 3 bases and 0 bases, with 14 bases remaining between them. Germline V CDR1 and CDR2: LNHDA, SQIVND (reference sequence). The CDR3: CASSMGSIRANYGYTF. Written as DNA, the CDR3 is TGTGCCAGTAGTATGGGGAGTATCCGGGCTAACTATGGCTACACCTTC.

The chain is built from TRBV30 and TRBJ1-4, with 7 bases lining up with TRBD1. The J segment lost 4 bases and the V segment lost 0 bases, leaving 8 bases of the junction unmatched. CDR1 GTSNPN and CDR2 SVGIG come from the germline V gene (reference sequence). This CDR3 contains 16 residues. The CDR3 DNA reads as TGTGCCTGGAGTGTACAGGGGACGAGGGGTAATGAAAAACTGTTTTTT. It is translated as CAWSVQGTRGNEKLFF.

This clonotype was detected a few times. The gene calls are TRBV7-8 and TRBJ1-2; D may be TRBD1 (6 bases). Germline V gene data show CDR1 as SGHVS and CDR2 as FQNEAQ. V gave up 3 bases and J gave up 0 bases, with 11 bases separating them. The CDR3 has 15 amino acids. The CDR3 loop reads CASSLGTSTNYGYTF. CDR3 in DNA: TGTGCCAGCAGCTTGGGGACATCCACTAACTATGGCTACACCTTC.

The rearrangement uses TRBV11-2 and TRBJ1-1, with no clear D. Trimming took off 5 bases at V and 1 base at J, with 14 bases between the two ends. The CDR3 sequence is 15 residues long. The germline V gene encodes CDR1 SGHAT and CDR2 FQNNGV. CDR3 coding DNA: TGTGCCAGCAGCCTCTTCGCGGGCGCGAACACTGAAGCTTTCTTT. This sequence encodes CASSLFAGANTEAFF.

This rearrangement joins TRBV6-1 to TRBJ2-5, with D unresolved. CDR3 size: 15 residues. CDR1 is MNHNS and CDR2 is SASEGT in the germline V gene. The ends were cut back, 2 bases at V and 2 bases at J, with 12 bases in the middle. CDR3: CASSELPQDQETQYF. The CDR3 region has the DNA TGTGCCAGCAGTGAACTTCCCCAGGATCAAGAGACCCAGTACTTC.

This clonotype is a singleton in its sample. This chain links TRBV7-9 with TRBJ2-7, with TRBD1 identical over 8 bases. The V segment lost 5 bases and the J segment 5 bases; nucleotides outside the gene matches: 5. Per germline, CDR1 SEHNR and CDR2 FQNEAQ (reference sequence). CDR3 length: 13 residues. The CDR3 loop is CASSADRDNEQYF. CDR3 DNA sequence: TGTGCCAGCAGCGCGGACAGGGACAACGAGCAGTACTTC.

This clonotype appeared a few times. CDR3: CSARDVDSNQPQHF. In DNA form, the CDR3 reads TGCAGTGCTAGAGATGTGGATAGCAATCAGCCCCAGCATTTT. The rearrangement uses TRBV20-1 and TRBJ1-5; D unresolved. Trimming took off 0 bases at V and 0 bases at J, with 6 bases between the two ends. This CDR3 is 14 amino acids long. Germline CDR1 DFQATT, CDR2 SNEGSKA (reference sequence).

This clonotype was seen more than once but under ten times. The chain has TRBV15 and TRBJ2-7, with 7 bases identical to TRBD1. The junction had 16 bases not matched to a gene; V was cut back by 5 bases and J by 0 bases. The V gene's germline CDR1 is LNHNV and CDR2 YYDKDF (reference sequence). The CDR3 length is 18 residues. The CDR3 DNA reads as TGTGCCACCAGCCCCGAACCCTCCTACAGGGGAAGCTCCTACGAGCAGTACTTC. Encoded protein: CATSPEPSYRGSSYEQYF.

The rearrangement uses TRBV5-4 and TRBJ1-2, with 7 positions matching TRBD1. Germline assignment: CDR1 SGHNT and CDR2 YYREEE (reference sequence). This CDR3 is built from 14 residues. Trimming cost V 1 base and J 10 bases; bases outside gene matches: 10. CDR3 region: CASSLYSGTVYYTF. CDR3 bases: TGTGCCAGCAGCTTGTATTCCGGGACAGTATACTACACCTTC.

The chain is built from TRBV11-3 and TRBJ2-5; D remains ambiguous. V was clipped by 5 bases and J by 9 bases, with 13 bases between them. The germline V gene has CDR1 SGHNT and CDR2 YENEEA. The CDR3 has 12 amino acids. The CDR3 sequence: CASSLKGLAQYF. The DNA for the CDR3 is TGTGCCAGCAGCCTCAAGGGATTGGCCCAGTACTTC.

This clonotype is medium-sized. The rearrangement links TRBV7-8 to TRBJ1-1, with 8 nucleotides matching TRBD1. The CDR3 loop spans 15 amino acids. CDR1 and CDR2 from the germline V gene are SGHVS and FQNEAQ. The J segment lost 3 bases and the V segment lost 5 bases, leaving 8 bases of the junction unmatched. The CDR3 DNA follows: TGTGCCAGCAGCCCTCAGGGGGCGGTGTACACTGAAGCTTTCTTT. It translates to CASSPQGAVYTEAFF.

The chain uses TRBV3-1 and TRBJ1-1, with D possibly TRBD1 on 5 matching bases. The ends were cut back, 3 bases at V and 5 bases at J, with 7 bases in the middle. The CDR3 loop spans 12 amino acids. CDR1 and CDR2 (germline): LGHDT, YNNKEL (reference sequence). The CDR3 nucleotides are TGTGCCAGCAGCCAGGGGGGAACTGAAGCTTTCTTT. Protein: CASSQGGTEAFF.

In its sample, this clonotype was seen a few times. The chain employs TRBV7-9 and TRBJ1-1, with a tentative D call TRBD1 (6 bases). This CDR3 is 14 amino acids long. V dropped 1 base and J dropped 5 bases, with 11 bases sitting between them. CDR1 and CDR2 (germline): SEHNR, FQNEAQ (reference sequence). The CDR3 DNA reads as TGTGCCAGCAGCTTAGAGGGAGGGGGGACTGAAGCTTTCTTT. Translation gives CASSLEGGGTEAFF.

This clonotype was recorded a few times. The CDR3 DNA reads as TGTGCCAGCAGCTCCGGACTAGGCCACGAGCAGTACTTC. This gives the protein CASSSGLGHEQYF. The rearrangement links TRBV11-2 to TRBJ2-7, with TRBD2 identical over 7 bases. The CDR3 length is 13 residues. CDR1 and CDR2 from the germline V gene are SGHAT and FQNNGV. With V trimmed by 4 bases and J by 5 bases, 5 bases remained unmatched.

The chain has TRBV18 and TRBJ2-3; TRBD1 is a possible D gene (5 bases). Germline CDR1 KGHSH, CDR2 LQKENI. V was shortened by 5 bases and J by 0 bases, with 12 bases between the two germline ends. There are 15 residues in the CDR3. CDR3 sequence reads: CASSSRGSSTDTQYF. In nucleotides, the CDR3 is TGTGCCAGCTCAAGTAGGGGTTCTAGCACAGATACGCAGTATTTT.

The rearrangement links TRBV3-1 to TRBJ2-5; D is unclear. Germline lookup yields CDR1 LGHDT and CDR2 YNNKEL (reference sequence). Trimming removed 2 bases from V and 1 base from J, with 5 bases in between. This CDR3 region has 13 residues. The CDR3 loop is CASSQRPQETQYF. In nucleotides, the CDR3 is TGTGCCAGCAGCCAAAGGCCCCAAGAGACCCAGTACTTC.

The chain recombines TRBV7-2 with TRBJ1-5; D not certain. V lost 1 base to trimming and J lost 0 bases, with 4 bases between them. CDR1 and CDR2 from the germline V gene are SGHTA and FQGNSA. This CDR3 region has 14 residues. In nucleotides, the CDR3 is TGTGCCAGCAGCTTAGTATATAGCAATCAGCCCCAGCATTTT. It specifies CASSLVYSNQPQHF.

The chain has TRBV6-1 and TRBJ1-5; D is ambiguous. CDR1 and CDR2 (germline): MNHNS, SASEGT. The V and J ends lost 6 bases and 4 bases respectively, with 13 bases between them. The CDR3 runs 14 residues. Here the CDR3 reads CASRGEGGNQPQHF. CDR3 in DNA: TGTGCCAGCAGAGGCGAAGGAGGGAATCAGCCCCAGCATTTT.

This clonotype was observed a few times. The chain employs TRBV20-1 and TRBJ1-2; D might be TRBD1 (5 bases). The V end was cut by 3 bases, the J end by 0 bases, with 11 bases between. This CDR3 is built from 14 residues. Germline V gene sequence: CDR1 DFQATT, CDR2 SNEGSKA (reference sequence). CDR3 sequence reads: CSASRDQSNYGYTF. The DNA for the CDR3 is TGCAGTGCTAGCCGGGACCAATCTAACTATGGCTACACCTTC.

J is TRBJ2-5 and V is TRBV12-3 or TRBV12-4; the match to TRBD1 covers 7 bases. The CDR3 loop spans 15 amino acids. Losses at the gene ends were 7 bases for V and 4 bases for J; bases not matched to a gene: 12. As DNA, the CDR3 is TGTGCCAGCACCTTCGACAGGGCTGGAGGAGAGACCCAGTACTTC. Translated, it gives CASTFDRAGGETQYF.

This clonotype was observed a few times. The chain is built from TRBV28 and TRBJ1-5; 7 bases fit TRBD1. Germline V gene lookup returns CDR1 MDHEN and CDR2 SYDVKM. The CDR3 contains 14 residues. The V and J ends lost 5 bases and 9 bases, in that order; junction bases with no gene match: 10. This CDR3 reads CASSGQRGRGPQHF. In nucleotides, the CDR3 is TGTGCCAGCAGTGGACAAAGGGGGCGAGGGCCCCAGCATTTT. The full variable domain, completed using reference TRBV28 and TRBJ1-5, is DVKVTQSSRYLVKRTGEKVFLECVQDMDHENMFWYRQDPGLGLRLIYFSYDVKMKEKGDIPEGYSVSREKKERFSLILESASTNQTSMYLCASSGQRGRGPQHFGDGTRLSIL.

The genes are TRBV6-5 and TRBJ2-3; maybe TRBD2 (5 bases). Germline assignment: CDR1 MNHEY and CDR2 SVGAGI. The V end was cut by 2 bases, the J end by 5 bases, with 5 bases between. This CDR3 has 12 amino acids. Here the CDR3 reads CASSYRGDTQYF. The CDR3 DNA reads TGTGCCAGCAGTTACCGGGGAGATACGCAGTATTTT.